Detailed here is one T cell receptor beta chain. Antigen specificity is unknown. The sample comes from a study of CD8 T cells in ankylosing spondylitis. Study conclusions and caveats: Within matched ankylosing spondylitis synovial fluid, disease-linked clones were reportedly significantly enriched. Typical of ankylosing spondylitis blood, it appeared, was a TCR beta motif of fewer than 10 highly homologous variants.

TCRdb processed the 5' RACE reads anew with MiXCR; each CDR3 protein has one entry. Found here are 150,000 or so distinct CDR3 sequences, 25% to 35% of them singletons; the top ten hold 4.5% to 6%. Germline-derived CDR1 and CDR2 are MNHEY and SVGAGI. The CDR3 consists of 15 residues. V gave up 4 bases and J gave up 3 bases; unmatched junction bases: 4. The chain links TRBV6-5 to TRBJ1-5; 9 bases line up with TRBD1. The sequenced material came from synovial fluid, either unsorted or a sorted T cell fraction (not recorded which). This clonotype was obtained from a male donor with ankylosing spondylitis. As DNA, the CDR3 is TGTGCCAGCAGTTCAAGGACAGGGGACAATCAGCCCCAGCATTTT. This gives the protein CASSSRTGDNQPQHF.